This TCR beta chain stems from a study of regulatory T cells in long-lasting Graves disease. This clonotype has at least ten counts. The TCR beta library used iRepertoire HTBI primers with Arm-PCR amplification of CDR3. TCRdb reanalysed the multiplex PCR reads using MiXCR and keeps one entry per CDR3 protein. The profile shows 300,000 to 400,000 distinct CDR3 sequences, 16% of them singletons. Indicated time point: newly diagnosed GD, antithyroid drugs for less than 3 months. From RNA extracted from PBMCs, the TCR library was made. This CDR3 is built from 15 residues. CDR1 is SNHLY, CDR2 FYNNEI, per germline. Trimming took off 1 base at V and 3 bases at J, with 10 bases between the two ends. This sample was also put to use in a study of T cells in Graves' hyperthyroidism and ophthalmopathy. Per that paper: A first-round RT-PCR of the TCR CDR3 used the HTBI primer set.

This sequence joins TRBV2 and TRBJ1-5; D is undetermined. The source of this sequence is a man aged 40-49 years with Graves disease. Source: peripheral blood mononuclear cells (PBMCs), taken at new diagnosis, from a patient treated with antithyroid drugs. The CDR3 is CASSEGYTLNQPQHF. The CDR3 coding sequence is TGTGCCAGCAGTGAAGGATACACTCTCAATCAGCCCCAGCATTTT.